This T cell receptor (beta chain) derives from a study of blood T cell repertoires in COVID-19. This CDR3 comprises 13 residues. With 3 bases removed from V and 4 bases from J, the gap between germline ends came to 9 bases. CDR1 and CDR2 (germline): MDHEN, SYDVKM. Sequencing used immunoSEQ multiplex PCR; TCRdb keeps in-frame clones, though not all of them. The sample holds approximately 150,000 clones, around four fifths seen once. The chain couples TRBV28 to TRBJ1-2; weak D call: TRBD1 (5 bases). This TCR derives from a woman aged 70 to 79 who had recovered from COVID-19. Material: peripheral blood. CDR3: CASSLLGAYGYTF. CDR3 nucleotides: TGTGCCAGCAGTTTGTTAGGGGCCTATGGCTACACCTTC.